This T cell receptor beta chain was captured in a study of T cells after yellow fever vaccination. Overall study results and limits: Most primary-vaccination clones recurred post-booster (roughly 96% CD4, around 88% CD8).

Production of TCR cDNA was by 5'RACE template switching, which also added a universal primer site and UMIs. TCRdb redid the calling of the 5' RACE reads with MiXCR, one entry per CDR3 protein. Among a few hundred thousand distinct CDR3 sequences listed, roughly 3.9% were seen once. A few counts support this clonotype. What it binds is unknown. Trimming stripped 0 bases from V and 4 bases from J, with 7 bases between. This CDR3 has 13 amino acids. CDR1 and CDR2 (germline): LGHNA, YNFKEQ. The chain uses TRBV4-2 and TRBJ2-7; D is unresolved. This sample comprised PBMCs, obtained 5 days after the yellow fever booster vaccination. The TCR originated in a man in his late teens or twenties who received the YFV17D yellow fever vaccine. CDR3 coding DNA: TGTGCCAGCAGCCAAGAATGGGGATACGAGCAGTACTTC. Its protein is CASSQEWGYEQYF.